Below, 27 T cell receptor beta chains from the same sample are listed, as sequenced in a study of monozygotic twins with inflammatory bowel disease. After re-calling the 5' RACE reads, TCRdb lists one entry per CDR3 protein, DNA absent. Found here are around 380,000 distinct CDR3 sequences; the top ten clones hold roughly 2.5%. Material: blood. The receptor set was obtained from a human donor with ulcerative colitis or Crohn's disease, or a healthy co-twin of an affected twin (not recorded which).

The V gene is TRBV12-3 or TRBV12-4, the J gene TRBJ1-4; no DNA is available, so the TRBD1 call from TCRdb remains unchecked. The CDR3 is made up of 16 amino acids. CDR3 protein: CASSLGGSGTNEKLFF.

The V and J genes are TRBV12-3 or TRBV12-4 and TRBJ1-1. The CDR3 totals 11 residues. The CDR3 protein is CASSDGPEAFF.

The chain carries TRBV10-3 and TRBJ2-7. Germline V gene data show CDR1 as ENHRY and CDR2 as SYGVKD. CDR3 size: 12 residues. The CDR3 here is CAISESTYEQYF.

The gene calls are TRBV28 and TRBJ1-1; the TCRdb D gene call, TRBD1, has no DNA to confirm it. Germline loops: CDR1 MDHEN, CDR2 SYDVKM. The CDR3 has 13 residues. The CDR3 spells CASIGQGVTEAFF.

V gene TRBV7-9 combines with J gene TRBJ1-1; TCRdb indicates TRBD1, and absent DNA this call remains unverified. Germline loops: CDR1 SEHNR, CDR2 FQNEAQ (reference sequence). This CDR3 contains 11 residues. The CDR3 is CASTLGSEAFF.

The gene calls are TRBV29-1 and TRBJ1-4. In germline, CDR1 is SQVTM, CDR2 ANQGSEA. The CDR3 has 12 amino acids. The CDR3 is CSQPATNEKLFF.

The V gene is TRBV9, the J gene TRBJ2-5; lacking DNA, the TRBD2 call made by TCRdb goes unchecked. The CDR3 is 14 amino acids. Germline V gene data show CDR1 as SGDLS and CDR2 as YYNGEE. The CDR3 spells CASSPSTSLETQYF.

The genes are TRBV19 and TRBJ1-2; the D call from TCRdb, TRBD1, cannot be confirmed without DNA. The length of the CDR3 is 16 residues. CDR1 LNHDA and CDR2 SQIVND come from the germline V gene (reference sequence). CDR3 region: CASIPALGRRSMLNTF. Together with reference TRBV19 and TRBJ1-2, the CDR3 gives the full variable domain: DGGITQSPKYLFRKEGQNVTLSCEQNLNHDAMYWYRQDPGQGLRLIYYSQIVNDFQKGDIAEGYSVSREKKESFPLTVTSAQKNPTAFYLCASIPALGRRSMLNTFGSGTRLTVV.

This rearrangement joins TRBV6-5 to TRBJ2-7; the TCRdb call, TRBD1, lacks DNA for checking. CDR3 length: 12 amino acids. Germline V gene data show CDR1 as MNHEY and CDR2 as SVGAGI. CDR3: CASSYNQGTQYF.

The chain employs TRBV7-2 and TRBJ2-1; TCRdb names TRBD1, which stays unverified in the absence of DNA. The CDR3 has 16 residues. Looked up from germline, CDR1 is SGHTA and CDR2 is FQGNSA. The chain's CDR3 is CASSLGWGSVGNEQFF.

This chain connects TRBV3-1 to TRBJ2-7; TCRdb proposes TRBD1, but this gene call is untestable without DNA. CDR3 size: 14 residues. The germline V gene encodes CDR1 LGHDT and CDR2 YNNKEL (reference sequence). The CDR3: CASSQSGGSYEQYF.

This chain joins TRBV20-1 and TRBJ2-7; the TCRdb call, TRBD2, lacks DNA for checking. The CDR3 contains 12 residues. Germline V gene sequence: CDR1 DFQATT, CDR2 SNEGSKA (reference sequence). CDR3: CSARAGRDEQYF.

The rearrangement links TRBV5-1 to TRBJ1-3. Germline CDR1 is SGHRS and CDR2 is YFSETQ. The CDR3 totals 15 residues. CDR3: CASSRTLGSGNTIYF.

The J gene is TRBJ2-3, the V gene TRBV3-1. The length of the CDR3 is 17 residues. Germline V gene sequence: CDR1 LGHDT, CDR2 YNNKEL (reference sequence). CDR3 protein: CASSHPRLLKGTDTQYF.

V is TRBV6-1 and J is TRBJ1-5; no DNA is available, so the TRBD1 call from TCRdb remains unchecked. Germline V gene sequence: CDR1 MNHNS, CDR2 SASEGT. This CDR3 comprises 16 residues. The chain's CDR3 is CASSLLRDRGGQPQHF.

The chain is built from TRBV15 and TRBJ2-3; TCRdb picks TRBD2, but there is no DNA to check that call. Germline values: CDR1 LNHNV, CDR2 YYDKDF (reference sequence). The CDR3 covers 17 residues. This CDR3 is CATSRASGGPHGDTQYF.

J is TRBJ2-1 and V is TRBV30; TCRdb's D call of TRBD1 is untestable without DNA. CDR3 length: 13 amino acids. CDR1 and CDR2 (germline): GTSNPN, SVGIG (reference sequence). This chain's CDR3 is CAWTPGGWNEQFF. Drawing the rest from reference TRBV30 and TRBJ2-1, the complete variable domain is SQTIHQWPATLVQPVGSPLSLECTVEGTSNPNLYWYRQAAGRGLQLLFYSVGIGQISSEVPQNLSASRPQDRQFILSSKKLLLSDSGFYLCAWTPGGWNEQFFGPGTRLTVL.

The rearrangement uses TRBV12-3 or TRBV12-4 and TRBJ2-1; with no DNA, the TCRdb D assignment of TRBD2 cannot be verified. This CDR3 comprises 17 residues. The CDR3 protein is CASSLVARLAGTNEQFF.

V usage is TRBV30 and J usage is TRBJ1-4; TCRdb's D call, TRBD1, is unchecked because there is no DNA. This CDR3 comprises 13 residues. Germline CDR1 GTSNPN, CDR2 SVGIG (reference sequence). The chain's CDR3 is CAWSRQGGEKLFF.

The chain is built from TRBV11-2 and TRBJ2-7; TCRdb's assignment of TRBD2 cannot be checked, as there is no DNA. The length of the CDR3 is 15 residues. CDR1 is SGHAT, CDR2 FQNNGV, per germline. The CDR3 sequence is CASSSTGGPYGEQYF.

This chain links TRBV29-1 with TRBJ2-7. Per germline, CDR1 SQVTM and CDR2 ANQGSEA. The CDR3 covers 11 residues. CDR3 amino acids: CSVDSVNEQYF.

V and J are TRBV6-5 and TRBJ2-7. The CDR3 covers 13 residues. CDR1 and CDR2 from the germline V gene are MNHEY and SVGAGI. The CDR3: CASSYDSSYEQYF.

The chain links TRBV10-3 to TRBJ2-5; TCRdb outputs TRBD2, but without DNA this stays unchecked. Germline V gives CDR1 ENHRY, CDR2 SYGVKD. The CDR3 length is 12 residues. CDR3 region: CATTSDEKTQYF.

The chain carries TRBV29-1 and TRBJ2-5; TCRdb's D call of TRBD1 is untestable without DNA. The CDR3 is 13 amino acids. The germline CDR1 and CDR2 sequences are SQVTM and ANQGSEA. CDR3 region: CSSWTGGSETQYF.

The V call is TRBV20-1, the J call TRBJ1-2; TCRdb's assignment of TRBD1 cannot be checked, as there is no DNA. The CDR3 runs to 14 residues. Germline V gene sequence: CDR1 DFQATT, CDR2 SNEGSKA (reference sequence). CDR3 in amino acids: CSAHPDRAYYGYTF.

This chain connects TRBV19 to TRBJ2-2; TCRdb's assignment of TRBD1 cannot be checked, as there is no DNA. CDR1 is LNHDA and CDR2 is SQIVND in the germline V gene (reference sequence). The CDR3 has 16 amino acids. CDR3 region: CASSLRTGWDTGELFF.

This CDR3 is CARMGRVASTEAFF. The chain has TRBV10-1 and TRBJ1-1; TCRdb's assignment of TRBD1 cannot be checked, as there is no DNA. CDR1 and CDR2 (germline): WNHNN, SYGVQD (reference sequence). CDR3 size: 14 residues.